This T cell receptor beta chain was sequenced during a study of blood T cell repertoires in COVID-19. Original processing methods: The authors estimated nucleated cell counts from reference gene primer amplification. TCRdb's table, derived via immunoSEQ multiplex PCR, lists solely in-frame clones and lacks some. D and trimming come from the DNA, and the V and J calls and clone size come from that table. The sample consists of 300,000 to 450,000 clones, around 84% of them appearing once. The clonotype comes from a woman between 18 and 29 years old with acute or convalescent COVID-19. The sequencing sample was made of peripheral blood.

The CDR3 sequence is CASSRGGLNSPLHF. CDR3 sequence (DNA): TGTGCCAGCAGCCGAGGAGGTCTGAATTCACCCCTCCACTTT. J is TRBJ1-6 and V is TRBV7-9, with D uncertain. V was trimmed by 5 bases and J by 7 bases, leaving 12 bases between them. The CDR3 runs 14 residues. Per germline, CDR1 SEHNR and CDR2 FQNEAQ (reference sequence).